The 17 T cell receptor beta chains below were found in one sample sequenced in a study of T cell responses to AZD1222 COVID-19 vaccine. The data were produced by immunoSEQ multiplex PCR, yet TCRdb's version contains in-frame clones alone and is incomplete. The sample holds around 160,000 clones, approximately 91% seen once. Source: peripheral blood, taken 28 days after the second AZD1222 dose. These receptors came from an adult who received the AZD1222 COVID-19 vaccine.

The chain recombines TRBV27 with TRBJ2-7; weak D call: TRBD1 (6 bases). Germline assignment: CDR1 MNHEY and CDR2 SMNVEV (reference sequence). V lost 5 bases, J lost 0 bases, and 14 bases lay in between. The length of the CDR3 is 15 residues. Here the CDR3 DNA reads TGTGCCAGCAGTCCAGCCCAGGGGACCTCCTACGAGCAGTACTTC. Amino acids: CASSPAQGTSYEQYF.

This chain connects TRBV5-1 to TRBJ2-3, with 12 bases fitting TRBD2. Unmatched junction bases numbered 6, after V lost 5 bases and J lost 5 bases. Germline CDR1 reads SGHRS; CDR2 reads YFSETQ. The CDR3 spans 15 residues. The CDR3 bases are TGCGCCAGCAGGCCAAGACTAGCGGGAGTAGATACGCAGTATTTT. It specifies CASRPRLAGVDTQYF.

The chain uses TRBV11-2 and TRBJ1-3, with 8 bases identical to TRBD1. The CDR3 contains 17 residues. Germline V gives CDR1 SGHAT, CDR2 FQNNGV. The V and J ends lost 4 bases and 3 bases, in that order; junction bases with no gene match: 11. The DNA for the CDR3 is TGTGCCAGCAGCTCCTATAGACAGGGGCCGCTTGGAAACACCATATATTTT. Protein product: CASSSYRQGPLGNTIYF. Full variable domain (rest looked up from reference TRBV11-2 and TRBJ1-3): EAGVAQSPRYKIIEKRQSVAFWCNPISGHATLYWYQQILGQGPKLLIQFQNNGVVDDSQLPKDRFSAERLKGVDSTLKIQPAKLEDSAVYLCASSSYRQGPLGNTIYFGEGSWLTVV.

This chain connects TRBV19 to TRBJ2-6; 7 nucleotides match TRBD1. Germline V lookup: CDR1 LNHDA, CDR2 SQIVND (reference sequence). Unmatched junction bases numbered 4, after V lost 8 bases and J lost 0 bases. This CDR3 has 15 amino acids. The CDR3 region is CASWDSRSGANVLTF. The CDR3 nucleotides read TGTGCCAGTTGGGACAGTCGCTCTGGGGCCAACGTCCTGACTTTC.

This clone came up a few times. The rearrangement links TRBV7-9 to TRBJ1-2; maybe TRBD1 (5 bases). Trimming left V 5 bases short and J 6 bases short, with 19 bases between. Germline V gives CDR1 SEHNR, CDR2 FQNEAQ (reference sequence). CDR3 length: 15 residues. The CDR3 nucleotides are TGTGCCAGCAGCCCGGGACGACTTGGGGTCCATGGCTACACCTTC. Amino acid sequence: CASSPGRLGVHGYTF.

This rearrangement joins TRBV5-4 to TRBJ2-3; 14 nucleotides agree with TRBD2. Trimming at V came to 0 bases and at J to 9 bases, leaving 6 bases not matched to a gene. Germline assignment: CDR1 SGHNT and CDR2 YYREEE (reference sequence). This CDR3 is built from 16 residues. Here the CDR3 DNA reads TGTGCCAGCAGCTTGGGACTAGCGGGGGGGCCAGGAACGCAGTATTTT. Protein: CASSLGLAGGPGTQYF. The entire variable domain, with the rest obtained from reference TRBV5-4 and TRBJ2-3, is as follows: ETGVTQSPTHLIKTRGQQVTLRCSSQSGHNTVSWYQQALGQGPQFIFQYYREEENGRGNFPPRFSGLQFPNYSSELNVNALELDDSALYLCASSLGLAGGPGTQYFGPGTRLTVL.

The V and J genes are TRBV10-3 and TRBJ2-1; 7 nucleotides agree with TRBD2. The length of the CDR3 is 16 residues. The germline CDR1 and CDR2 sequences are ENHRY and SYGVKD. V shed 0 bases and J 10 bases; nucleotides not matched to a gene: 12. CDR3 nucleotide sequence: TGTGCCATCAGTGAGTCTCCTAGCGGCTCTCAAGCGGAGCAGTTCTTC. It yields the protein CAISESPSGSQAEQFF.

V gene TRBV7-9 combines with J gene TRBJ2-7; D gene unclear. V was cut by 4 bases and J by 2 bases, with 9 bases left in between. Germline values: CDR1 SEHNR, CDR2 FQNEAQ (reference sequence). This CDR3 is 13 amino acids long. CDR3: CASSSSRAYEQYF. CDR3 sequence (DNA): TGTGCCAGCAGCTCTTCCCGGGCCTACGAGCAGTACTTC.

The genes are TRBV6-5 and TRBJ2-4; weak D call: TRBD2 (6 bases). Germline values: CDR1 MNHEY, CDR2 SVGAGI. The CDR3 covers 15 residues. Trimming stripped 6 bases from V and 6 bases from J, with 18 bases between. The DNA of the CDR3 is TGTGCCAGCAGCCCGGGGGATCCGGACGCAAACATTCAGTACTTC. This sequence encodes CASSPGDPDANIQYF.

The V call is TRBV12-5, the J call TRBJ1-1; 8 bases map to TRBD1. This CDR3 spans 19 amino acids. Germline V gene lookup returns CDR1 LGHNT and CDR2 FRNRAP. Germline trimming cut 3 bases from V and 3 bases from J; bases unmatched to any gene: 18. The DNA of the CDR3 is TGTGCTAGTGGTTTAGGTAGATCCAGGGGGCTGGAGAGGGACACTGAAGCTTTCTTT. Amino acids: CASGLGRSRGLERDTEAFF.

The chain has TRBV18 and TRBJ1-6; a possible D gene is TRBD1 (5 bases). The CDR3 is 15 residues long. V lost 1 base, J lost 10 bases, and 14 bases lay in between. Germline V gene sequence: CDR1 KGHSH, CDR2 LQKENI. The CDR3 nucleotides read TGTGCCAGCTCACCACTTAATGCGAGGGACTCACCCCTCCACTTT. Translation gives CASSPLNARDSPLHF.

This chain links TRBV4-3 with TRBJ1-2, with 7 bases aligning to TRBD1. The CDR3 covers 15 residues. V lost 2 bases to trimming and J lost 5 bases; unmatched junction nucleotides: 8. CDR1 is LGHNA, CDR2 YSLEER, per germline. The CDR3 DNA sequence: TGCGCCAGCAGCCAACCGGGACAGCGAGAATATGGCTACACCTTC. Translating it yields CASSQPGQREYGYTF.

The chain couples TRBV7-6 to TRBJ2-1; 11 bases match TRBD2. This CDR3 has 17 amino acids. The V gene's germline CDR1 is SGHVS and CDR2 FNYEAQ. The V segment lost 4 bases and the J segment 8 bases; nucleotides outside the gene matches: 13. As DNA, the CDR3 is TGTGCCAGCAGCTCCCGGGGGAGAACTAGCGGGAGCGATGAGCAGTTCTTC. Translating it yields CASSSRGRTSGSDEQFF. The full variable domain, in which reference TRBV7-6 and TRBJ2-1 provide the parts outside the CDR3, is GAGVSQSPRYKVTKRGQDVALRCDPISGHVSLYWYRQALGQGPEFLTYFNYEAQQDKSGLPNDRFSAERPEGSISTLTIQRTEQRDSAMYRCASSSRGRTSGSDEQFFGPGTRLTVL.

V is TRBV7-2 and J is TRBJ1-1, with D perhaps TRBD1 (6 bases). The V end was cut by 1 base, the J end by 1 base, with 7 bases between. This CDR3 comprises 14 residues. CDR1 and CDR2 (germline): SGHTA, FQGNSA. The chain's CDR3 is CASSLDRANTEAFF. The CDR3 coding sequence is TGTGCCAGCAGCTTAGACAGGGCGAACACTGAAGCTTTCTTT.

This clone was counted a single time. V is TRBV11-3 and J is TRBJ2-3, with 8 positions matching TRBD2. Germline-derived CDR1 and CDR2 are SGHNT and YENEEA. With 2 bases clipped from V and 2 bases from J, the junction kept 6 bases outside the gene matches. This CDR3 comprises 16 residues. The CDR3 DNA reads TGTGCCAGCAGCTTATTAGCGGGACACGTCACAGATACGCAGTATTTT. Its protein is CASSLLAGHVTDTQYF.

V and J are TRBV5-1 and TRBJ2-2, with 10 nucleotides matching TRBD1. The junction had 3 bases not matched to a gene; V was cut back by 4 bases and J by 3 bases. The length of the CDR3 is 15 residues. Per germline, CDR1 SGHRS and CDR2 YFSETQ. The CDR3 sequence: CASSRDRGHTGELFF. CDR3 DNA sequence: TGCGCCAGCAGCAGAGACAGGGGGCACACCGGGGAGCTGTTTTTT.

The V and J genes are TRBV29-1 and TRBJ1-2; 7 bases are shared with TRBD1. This CDR3 spans 11 amino acids. Per germline, CDR1 SQVTM and CDR2 ANQGSEA. V gave up 6 bases and J gave up 8 bases; unmatched junction bases: 6. This chain's CDR3 is CSVWTGEGYTF. As DNA, the CDR3 is TGCAGCGTCTGGACAGGAGAAGGCTACACCTTC.